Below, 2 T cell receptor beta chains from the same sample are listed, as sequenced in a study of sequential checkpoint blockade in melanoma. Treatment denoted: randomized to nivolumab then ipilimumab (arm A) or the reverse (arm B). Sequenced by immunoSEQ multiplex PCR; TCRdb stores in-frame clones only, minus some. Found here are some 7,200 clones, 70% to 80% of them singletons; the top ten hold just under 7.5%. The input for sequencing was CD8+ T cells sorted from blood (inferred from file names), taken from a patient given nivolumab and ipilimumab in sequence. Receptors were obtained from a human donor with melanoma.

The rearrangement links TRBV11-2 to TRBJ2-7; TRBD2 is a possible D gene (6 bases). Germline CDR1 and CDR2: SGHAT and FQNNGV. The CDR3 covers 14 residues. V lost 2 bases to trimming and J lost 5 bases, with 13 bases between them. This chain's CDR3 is CASSLRRGWDEQYF. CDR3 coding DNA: TGTGCCAGCAGCTTAAGGAGGGGCTGGGACGAGCAGTACTTC.

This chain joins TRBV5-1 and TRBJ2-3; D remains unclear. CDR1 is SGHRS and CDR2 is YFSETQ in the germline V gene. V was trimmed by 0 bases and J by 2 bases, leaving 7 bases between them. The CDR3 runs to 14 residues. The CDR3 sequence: CASSLGGYTDTQYF. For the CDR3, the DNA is TGCGCCAGCAGCTTGGGAGGATACACAGATACGCAGTATTTT. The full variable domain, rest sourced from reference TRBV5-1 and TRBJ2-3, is KAGVTQTPRYLIKTRGQQVTLSCSPISGHRSVSWYQQTPGQGLQFLFEYFSETQRNKGNFPGRFSGRQFSNSRSEMNVSTLELGDSALYLCASSLGGYTDTQYFGPGTRLTVL.